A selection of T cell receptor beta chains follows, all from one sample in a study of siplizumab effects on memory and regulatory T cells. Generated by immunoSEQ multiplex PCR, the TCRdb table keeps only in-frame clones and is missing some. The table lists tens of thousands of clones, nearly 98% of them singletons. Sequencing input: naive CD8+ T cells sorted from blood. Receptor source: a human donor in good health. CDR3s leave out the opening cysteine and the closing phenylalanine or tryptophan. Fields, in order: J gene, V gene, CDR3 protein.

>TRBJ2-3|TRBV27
ASSLSGTDTQY
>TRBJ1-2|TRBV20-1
SAAPSLYT
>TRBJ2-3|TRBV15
ATMGLDTQY
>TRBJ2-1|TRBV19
ASSPVHNNEQF
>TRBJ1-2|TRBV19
ASADSNYGYT
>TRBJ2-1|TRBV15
ATSRDPLASYNEQF
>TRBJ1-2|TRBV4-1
ASSHGQGTYGYT
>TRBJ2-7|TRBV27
ASSFQGVNEQY
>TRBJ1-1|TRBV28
ASSYINTEAF
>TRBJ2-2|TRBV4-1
ASSVGSVRTGELF
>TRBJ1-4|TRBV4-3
ASSQALTGEGEKLF
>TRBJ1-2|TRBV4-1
ASSQVGQLDYGYT
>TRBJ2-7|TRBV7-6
ASSLGTRYEQY
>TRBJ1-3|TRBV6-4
ASSGRNTIY
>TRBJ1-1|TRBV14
ASSQGYVTENTEAF
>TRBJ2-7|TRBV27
ASSTAGTGSYEQY
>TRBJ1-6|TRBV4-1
ASSQGPGASSPLH
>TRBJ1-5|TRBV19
ASSTGWQPQH
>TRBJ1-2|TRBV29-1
SVVGGYGYT
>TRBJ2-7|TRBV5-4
ASSNLAGGIYEQY
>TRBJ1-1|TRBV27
ASREGAEAF
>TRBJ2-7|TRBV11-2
ASVSGISRDEQY
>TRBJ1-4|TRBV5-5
ASSPRNLPNEKLF
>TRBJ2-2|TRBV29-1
SVVGGTLNTGELF
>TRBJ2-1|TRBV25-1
ASRDLANDEQF
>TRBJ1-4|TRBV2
ASSEDATNEKLF